This TCR beta chain was documented in a study of T cell repertoires in cytomegalovirus infection. This clonotype was picked up many times. Its antigen is as yet unknown. The germline V gene has CDR1 SEHNR and CDR2 FQNEAQ (reference sequence). CDR3 length: 15 amino acids. J gave up 0 bases and V 1 base, and 2 bases lay outside the gene matches. Study-wide results and limits: Within the response measured ex vivo, HLA-C-restricted CMV-specific TCR beta clonotypes were dominant.

MiXCR, applied by TCRdb to the reads, yields one record per CDR3 protein. The sample yields under 350,000 distinct CDR3 sequences, about 9.1% seen once. This receptor was taken from a human donor in good health (CMV status not recorded). Some clones in this sample may be carry-over from other donors' samples. The sample comprised PBMCs. This chain connects TRBV7-9 to TRBJ1-1; 7 nucleotides match TRBD1. The CDR3: CASSLGTGVNTEAFF. In DNA, the CDR3 is TGTGCCAGCAGCTTAGGAACAGGGGTGAACACTGAAGCTTTCTTT. Full variable domain (outside the CDR3, taken from reference TRBV7-9 and TRBJ1-1): DTGVSQNPRHKITKRGQNVTFRCDPISEHNRLYWYRQTLGQGPEFLTYFQNEAQLEKSRLLSDRFSAERPKGSFSTLEIQRTEQGDSAMYLCASSLGTGVNTEAFFGQGTRLTVV.